The 25 T cell receptor beta chains given below trace back to one sample, sequenced in a study of T cells in narcolepsy. The assay was immunoSEQ multiplex PCR, and TCRdb's table has in-frame clones only and misses some. The sample has tens of thousands of clones, about 92% seen once. The sample was CD45RA- memory CD4+ T cells from PBMCs. These receptors were obtained from a human donor with narcolepsy.

J is TRBJ2-7 and V is TRBV6-6; TRBD2 aligns across 12 bases. CDR3 length equals 16 residues. With 5 bases clipped from V and 5 bases from J, the junction kept 10 bases outside the gene matches. Germline lookup yields CDR1 MNHNY and CDR2 SVGAGI (reference sequence). The CDR3, as DNA: TGTGCCAGCAGTATCCTAGCGGGAGGGTTCCCAGACGAGCAGTACTTC. This gives the protein CASSILAGGFPDEQYF.

Only one count was recorded for this clone. The rearrangement joins TRBV5-8 to TRBJ2-2; D is unresolved. With 2 bases removed from V and 4 bases from J, the gap between germline ends came to 12 bases. Germline-derived CDR1 and CDR2 are SGHTS and YDEGEE. The CDR3 runs to 15 residues. The CDR3 nucleotides are TGTGCCAGCAGCTTCGTACAGATCCTCACCGGGGAGCTGTTTTTT. Translated: CASSFVQILTGELFF.

In its sample, this clone was seen once. This chain connects TRBV10-3 to TRBJ2-5, with D perhaps matching TRBD1 (5 bases). The germline V gene has CDR1 ENHRY and CDR2 SYGVKD. The V end lost 2 bases, the J end lost 6 bases, and 10 bases lay between the germline ends. The CDR3 runs 13 residues. Written as DNA, the CDR3 is TGTGCCATCAGTGAGGACAGCTTGAAGACCCAGTACTTC. Its translation is CAISEDSLKTQYF.

The rearrangement uses TRBV19 and TRBJ2-1, with 8 bases that match TRBD2. CDR1 and CDR2 from the germline V gene are LNHDA and SQIVND (reference sequence). The CDR3 length is 17 residues. J gave up 4 bases and V 4 bases, and 12 bases lay outside the gene matches. The CDR3 protein is CASSTALGGRHYNEQFF. The CDR3 DNA reads TGTGCCAGTAGTACCGCATTAGGCGGGAGGCATTACAATGAGCAGTTCTTC.

The gene calls are TRBV5-1 and TRBJ2-1; TRBD2 matches at 13 bases. This CDR3 spans 15 amino acids. After removal of 0 bases from V and 9 bases from J, the junction contained 3 bases not matched to a gene. Looked up from germline, CDR1 is SGHRS and CDR2 is YFSETQ. CDR3 in DNA: TGCGCCAGCAGCTTGGGGACTAGCGGGAGTAGTGAGCAGTTCTTC. Protein: CASSLGTSGSSEQFF.

The J gene is TRBJ2-3, the V gene TRBV30; tentatively, D is TRBD2 (5 bases). The germline V and J ends were trimmed by 0 bases and 3 bases, with 7 bases remaining between them. Germline CDR1 reads GTSNPN; CDR2 reads SVGIG (reference sequence). This CDR3 comprises 13 residues. The CDR3: CAWSVWETDTQYF. In DNA form, the CDR3 reads TGTGCCTGGAGTGTCTGGGAGACAGATACGCAGTATTTT. Together with reference TRBV30 and TRBJ2-3, the CDR3 gives the full variable domain: SQTIHQWPATLVQPVGSPLSLECTVEGTSNPNLYWYRQAAGRGLQLLFYSVGIGQISSEVPQNLSASRPQDRQFILSSKKLLLSDSGFYLCAWSVWETDTQYFGPGTRLTVL.

As regards this clone: Other DNA sequences from this sample encode an identical CDR3 as well. The chain is built from TRBV5-1 and TRBJ2-7; perhaps D is TRBD1 or TRBD2 (6 bases each). The CDR3 sequence is 15 residues long. Trimming left V 2 bases short and J 2 bases short, with 14 bases between. Germline loops: CDR1 SGHRS, CDR2 YFSETQ. The CDR3 coding sequence is TGCGCCAGCAGCTTTGGGGGGCTACCCGCCTACGAGCAGTACTTC. Protein product: CASSFGGLPAYEQYF. The full variable domain, in which reference TRBV5-1 and TRBJ2-7 provide the parts outside the CDR3, is KAGVTQTPRYLIKTRGQQVTLSCSPISGHRSVSWYQQTPGQGLQFLFEYFSETQRNKGNFPGRFSGRQFSNSRSEMNVSTLELGDSALYLCASSFGGLPAYEQYFGPGTRLTVT.

Regarding this clone: This CDR3 fails to terminate in the conserved phenylalanine or tryptophan, so it likely reflects a read error. No DNA is shown, since the ends of the CDR3 on it are uncertain; the CDR3 is the one TCRdb lists. This rearrangement joins TRBV6-1 to TRBJ2-7; the table's D call TRBD1 went unverified against the DNA. Ends included, the CDR3 has 11 residues. CDR1 is MNHNS and CDR2 is SASEGT in the germline V gene. This CDR3 is CASSDRTEKNL.

As concerns this clone: An end of the junction does not agree with germline; a read error may underlie this. The chain has TRBV7-7 and TRBJ2-3; D is uncertain. Germline values: CDR1 SSHAT, CDR2 FNYEAQ (reference sequence). CDR3 length: 16 amino acids. The CDR3 is CASSRAGPSITDTQYF. In DNA, the CDR3 is TGTGCTAGCAGCCGTGCCGGGCCTTCAATTACAGATACGCAGTATTTT.

J is TRBJ2-1 and V is TRBV10-3; 11 positions match TRBD1. Trimming cost V 7 bases and J 9 bases; bases outside gene matches: 11. CDR3 length equals 15 residues. Per germline, CDR1 ENHRY and CDR2 SYGVKD. CDR3 DNA sequence: TGTGCCATCACTCCCGGACAGGGGGCGCGGGCTGAGCAGTTCTTC. This sequence encodes CAITPGQGARAEQFF.

The chain joins TRBV10-3 to TRBJ2-7; perhaps TRBD1 as D (6 bases). Trimming stripped 9 bases from V and 3 bases from J, with 12 bases between. Germline-derived CDR1 and CDR2 are ENHRY and SYGVKD. This CDR3 contains 12 residues. The CDR3 nucleotides read TGTGCCATACGGGACACCGGCTACGAGCAGTACTTC. Translation gives CAIRDTGYEQYF.

J is TRBJ2-1 and V is TRBV7-2; D assignment may be TRBD1 or TRBD2 (6 bases each). Deletions cut 8 bases from V and 6 bases from J, with 17 bases between. This CDR3 comprises 14 residues. CDR1 is SGHTA and CDR2 is FQGNSA in the germline V gene. The CDR3 loop reads CASGGRAAGNEQFF. The CDR3 DNA reads TGTGCCAGCGGGGGGCGGGCGGCAGGCAATGAGCAGTTCTTC.

V is TRBV6-5 and J is TRBJ2-3; D call uncertain. Trimming left V 10 bases short and J 5 bases short, with 13 bases between. Per germline, CDR1 MNHEY and CDR2 SVGAGI. This CDR3 contains 12 residues. The CDR3 here is CATTVVGDTQYF. CDR3 coding DNA: TGTGCCACCACGGTCGTTGGAGATACGCAGTATTTT.

Only one count was recorded for this clone. An end of the junction differs from the germline gene, which may be a read error. The CDR3 DNA follows: TGTGCCAGCTCGCCACAGGGACAGGATGGCTACACCTTC. It translates to CASSPQGQDGYTF. This chain joins TRBV18 and TRBJ1-2; 8 bases match TRBD1. The CDR3 length is 13 residues. The germline CDR1 and CDR2 sequences are KGHSH and LQKENI.

The rearrangement uses TRBV7-9 and TRBJ2-7; 13 positions agree with TRBD2. CDR1 and CDR2 (germline): SEHNR, FQNEAQ (reference sequence). This CDR3 has 17 residues. V lost 5 bases, J lost 4 bases, and 11 bases stayed unmatched. The CDR3 spells CASSHRLAGGSAYEQYF. The CDR3 DNA reads TGTGCCAGCAGCCATAGACTAGCGGGAGGTAGCGCTTACGAGCAGTACTTC.

The V gene is TRBV6-4, the J gene TRBJ1-1; 7 bases align to TRBD1. CDR1 is MRHNA and CDR2 is SNTAGT in the germline V gene. J lost 4 bases, V lost 0 bases, and 2 bases had no gene match. The CDR3 is 14 residues long. The CDR3 spells CASSDSDRFTEAFF. The CDR3 coding sequence is TGTGCCAGCAGTGACTCGGACAGGTTCACTGAAGCTTTCTTT.

This sequence joins TRBV27 and TRBJ2-7; D assignment may be TRBD1 or TRBD2 (5 bases each). Germline CDR1 is MNHEY and CDR2 is SMNVEV (reference sequence). This CDR3 has 15 residues. Trimming left V 5 bases short and J 0 bases short, with 14 bases between. CDR3 DNA sequence: TGTGCCAGCAGTCTGCCGGGACCGAACTCCTACGAGCAGTACTTC. Amino acid sequence: CASSLPGPNSYEQYF.

The J gene is TRBJ2-6, the V gene TRBV5-8, with D possibly being TRBD2 (5 bases). Trimming removed 2 bases from V and 1 base from J, with 13 bases in between. This CDR3 region has 17 residues. Per the germline V gene, CDR1 is SGHTS and CDR2 is YDEGEE. The CDR3 sequence: CASSLGRWSSGANVLTF. CDR3 DNA sequence: TGTGCCAGCAGCTTAGGGAGATGGTCGTCTGGGGCCAACGTCCTGACTTTC.

The J gene is TRBJ2-1, the V gene TRBV5-4, with 7 bases identical to TRBD2. J lost 0 bases, V lost 3 bases, and 6 bases had no gene match. Germline V gives CDR1 SGHNT, CDR2 YYREEE (reference sequence). The CDR3 runs 16 residues. CDR3 in amino acids: CASSWSGMSSYNEQFF. CDR3 sequence (DNA): TGTGCCAGCAGCTGGAGCGGGATGAGCTCCTACAATGAGCAGTTCTTC.

The chain carries TRBV25-1 and TRBJ2-7; 8 bases line up with TRBD2. Per the germline V gene, CDR1 is MGHDK and CDR2 is SYGVNS. The CDR3 length is 13 residues. With 7 bases clipped from V and 4 bases from J, the junction kept 6 bases outside the gene matches. The DNA for the CDR3 is TGTGCCAGCACAGTGGCGGGAGGATACGAGCAGTACTTC. Protein sequence: CASTVAGGYEQYF.

The chain uses TRBV30 and TRBJ2-7, with D uncertain. This CDR3 is 11 amino acids long. Trimming stripped 0 bases from V and 7 bases from J, with 7 bases between. The germline CDR1 and CDR2 sequences are GTSNPN and SVGIG (reference sequence). CDR3 nucleotides: TGTGCCTGGAGTGTAGAAAGGGAGCAGTACTTC. It translates to CAWSVEREQYF.

The chain carries TRBV15 and TRBJ2-1, with 11 nucleotides matching TRBD2. The germline CDR1 and CDR2 sequences are LNHNV and YYDKDF (reference sequence). Unmatched junction bases numbered 2, after V lost 0 bases and J lost 4 bases. The CDR3 sequence is 16 residues long. The CDR3 loop reads CATSRDTSGGYNEQFF. Written as DNA, the CDR3 is TGTGCCACCAGCAGAGACACTAGCGGGGGATACAATGAGCAGTTCTTC.

This clone was counted only a few times. The V and J genes are TRBV10-3 and TRBJ2-7; D is unclear. CDR1 and CDR2 from the germline V gene are ENHRY and SYGVKD. This CDR3 is built from 13 residues. Trimming removed 0 bases from V and 0 bases from J, with 3 bases in between. As DNA, the CDR3 is TGTGCCATCAGTGAGTCGGGCTCCTACGAGCAGTACTTC. This encodes CAISESGSYEQYF.

The chain combines TRBV27 with TRBJ2-5; TRBD1 aligns across 7 bases. The J call may be incorrect, as the DNA end agrees better with TRBJ2-7. The CDR3 sequence is 13 residues long. Germline loops: CDR1 MNHEY, CDR2 SMNVEV (reference sequence). This CDR3 reads CASSFQGAYEQYF. CDR3 coding DNA: TGTGCCAGCAGTTTCCAGGGGGCCTACGAGCAGTACTTC.

J is TRBJ2-3 and V is TRBV7-9; no firm D call. V was trimmed by 6 bases and J by 5 bases, leaving 9 bases between them. Germline V gene data show CDR1 as SEHNR and CDR2 as FQNEAQ (reference sequence). The CDR3 has 12 residues. CDR3 coding DNA: TGTGCCAGCAGTTTAAGTGGAGATACGCAGTATTTT. Amino acid sequence: CASSLSGDTQYF.